Sequencing of this T cell receptor beta chain was carried out in a study of blood T cell repertoires in COVID-19. After removal of 4 bases from V and 9 bases from J, the junction contained 8 bases not matched to a gene. This CDR3 is built from 14 residues. The germline gives CDR1 SGHRS, CDR2 YFSETQ. Some clones are missing from TCRdb's copy, which holds only in-frame ones; the method was immunoSEQ multiplex PCR. The data hold over 200,000 clones, with more than 85% observed a single time. The clonotype was recovered from a person under 30 with COVID-19, enrolled during active disease. What was sequenced was peripheral blood. This rearrangement joins TRBV5-1 to TRBJ2-5; TRBD2 matches at 11 bases. CDR3 sequence (DNA): TGCGCCAGCAGCCCCCTAGCGGGAGGTAGGGCCCAGTACTTC. It is translated as CASSPLAGGRAQYF.